These 29 T cell receptor beta chains share one sample of origin, sequenced in a study of shared clonotypes between healthy human individuals. Sequencing was performed with immunoSEQ multiplex PCR; in TCRdb, only in-frame clones are kept and a portion is missing. The sample shows roughly 2.2 million clones, under 95% of them seen only once. The sequenced material came from naive CD4+ T cells from PBMCs. Subset defined: CD45RA+ positively selected. The receptors were gathered from a man aged 18 to 29 in good health. Some clones in this sample may be carry-over from other donors' samples.

This chain joins TRBV2 and TRBJ2-5; 9 nucleotides align to TRBD2. CDR1 is SNHLY and CDR2 is FYNNEI in the germline V gene. This CDR3 spans 15 amino acids. The V and J ends lost 6 bases and 2 bases, in that order; junction bases with no gene match: 7. This CDR3 reads CASSATSGTQETQYF. For the CDR3, the DNA is TGTGCCAGCAGCGCGACTAGCGGAACTCAAGAGACCCAGTACTTC.

This chain joins TRBV5-6 and TRBJ2-7, with TRBD2 matching over 12 bases. The CDR3 has 18 residues. Germline V gene sequence: CDR1 SGHDT, CDR2 YYEEEE. The junction had 13 bases not matched to a gene; V was cut back by 3 bases and J by 3 bases. The CDR3 DNA sequence: TGTGCCAGCAGCTCCCCCTCCGGCCTAGCGGGAGGGTACTACGAGCAGTACTTC. Amino acid sequence: CASSSPSGLAGGYYEQYF.

The V call is TRBV28, the J call TRBJ2-1; D could derive from TRBD1 or TRBD2 (6 bases each). CDR1 and CDR2 (germline): MDHEN, SYDVKM. The V gene lost 7 bases and the J gene lost 7 bases, with 20 bases spanning the gap. The CDR3 extends over 15 amino acids. For the CDR3, the DNA is TGTGCCAGCATCAAAGGGGGGAGTAGGAGAAATGAGCAGTTCTTC. It is translated as CASIKGGSRRNEQFF.

The chain employs TRBV5-1 and TRBJ2-1; D is possibly TRBD1 or TRBD2 (6 bases each). V dropped 5 bases and J dropped 7 bases, with 19 bases sitting between them. Germline V gene sequence: CDR1 SGHRS, CDR2 YFSETQ. This CDR3 comprises 15 residues. The CDR3 DNA follows: TGCGCCAGCAGGTCGGTCGGGGGCGCGGGGAATGAGCAGTTCTTC. It translates to CASRSVGGAGNEQFF.

For this clone: The same CDR3 also results from other DNA sequences found in this sample. V and J are TRBV5-1 and TRBJ1-1, with D unresolved. This CDR3 has 13 residues. Looked up from germline, CDR1 is SGHRS and CDR2 is YFSETQ. V lost 0 bases and J lost 1, with 4 bases in between. The CDR3 sequence is CASSLGSNTEAFF. CDR3 DNA: TGCGCCAGCAGCTTGGGTTCGAACACTGAAGCTTTCTTT.

As for this clone: Distinct nucleotide sequences in the sample also encode this CDR3. The J gene is TRBJ2-3, the V gene TRBV11-2, with 8 nucleotides matching TRBD1. The CDR3 is 14 residues long. V shed 5 bases, J shed 4 bases, and the junction held 5 bases outside the gene matches. Germline CDR1 and CDR2: SGHAT and FQNNGV. The CDR3 nucleotides are TGTGCCAGCAGCGCCGACAGGGGCGCAGATACGCAGTATTTT. This sequence encodes CASSADRGADTQYF.

This chain uses TRBV11-3 with TRBJ1-1; D not resolved. The CDR3 covers 13 residues. Trimming left V 5 bases short and J 0 bases short, with 7 bases between. Germline values: CDR1 SGHNT, CDR2 YENEEA. The CDR3 sequence: CASSTQLNTEAFF. The CDR3 nucleotides are TGTGCCAGCAGCACCCAACTGAACACTGAAGCTTTCTTT.

This clone has more than one count but fewer than ten. The chain is built from TRBV30 and TRBJ1-1, with unresolved D. With 1 base removed from V and 0 bases from J, the gap between germline ends came to 6 bases. Germline lookup yields CDR1 GTSNPN and CDR2 SVGIG (reference sequence). There are 13 residues in the CDR3. The CDR3 loop is CAWSDNLNTEAFF. The CDR3 coding sequence is TGTGCCTGGAGTGACAACCTGAACACTGAAGCTTTCTTT.

The chain uses TRBV25-1 and TRBJ2-2; tentative D call: TRBD1 (8 bases). Germline V gives CDR1 MGHDK, CDR2 SYGVNS. This CDR3 comprises 15 residues. Trimming took off 9 bases at V and 3 bases at J, with 17 bases between the two ends. The CDR3 nucleotides are TGTGCCAGTACGAGGACAGGGAGGGACACCGGGGAGCTGTTTTTT. It encodes CASTRTGRDTGELFF. Complete variable domain (other parts from reference TRBV25-1 and TRBJ2-2): EADIYQTPRYLVIGTGKKITLECSQTMGHDKMYWYQQDPGMELHLIHYSYGVNSTEKGDLSSESTVSRIRTEHFPLTLESARPSHTSQYLCASTRTGRDTGELFFGEGSRLTVL.

Details on this clone: This CDR3 is also generated by other DNA sequences in the sample. The chain uses TRBV5-4 and TRBJ1-1; 7 bases line up with TRBD1. CDR1 and CDR2 from the germline V gene are SGHNT and YYREEE (reference sequence). CDR3 size: 15 residues. J lost 1 base, V lost 5 bases, and 8 bases had no gene match. CDR3 in amino acids: CASSSPGQPNTEAFF. In nucleotides, the CDR3 is TGTGCCAGCAGTTCCCCGGGACAGCCGAACACTGAAGCTTTCTTT.

The V gene is TRBV5-1, the J gene TRBJ1-2; possible D gene TRBD1, 6 bases. Germline CDR1 reads SGHRS; CDR2 reads YFSETQ. Trimming left V 6 bases short and J 5 bases short, with 20 bases between. The CDR3 runs 15 residues. The CDR3 DNA is TGCGCCAGCACCACAACGGGGGCGCCTTCTTATGGCTACACCTTC. It is translated as CASTTTGAPSYGYTF.

This clone was seen a single time. The genes are TRBV29-1 and TRBJ2-7; a possible D gene is TRBD1 (6 bases). The CDR3 is made up of 12 amino acids. Trimming cost V 7 bases and J 2 bases, with 12 bases left between them. Germline CDR1 and CDR2: SQVTM and ANQGSEA. In DNA, the CDR3 is TGCAGCGGTACAGGGCTTGCCTACGAGCAGTACTTC. It translates to CSGTGLAYEQYF.

The chain has TRBV18 and TRBJ2-1, with TRBD1 identical over 9 bases. This CDR3 spans 14 amino acids. CDR1 KGHSH and CDR2 LQKENI come from the germline V gene. J was trimmed by 13 bases and V by 2 bases; bases with no gene match: 9. The CDR3 region is CASSPGKQGADQFF. Here the CDR3 DNA reads TGTGCCAGCTCACCAGGAAAACAGGGGGCTGACCAGTTCTTC.

This clone was seen a single time. This sequence joins TRBV30 and TRBJ1-3; the match to TRBD1 covers 9 bases. Trimming cost V 2 bases and J 4 bases; bases outside gene matches: 6. The CDR3 spans 15 residues. CDR1 and CDR2 (germline): GTSNPN, SVGIG (reference sequence). CDR3 loop: CAWSQAGTGGNTIYF. The CDR3 region has the DNA TGTGCCTGGAGTCAAGCCGGGACAGGGGGAAACACCATATATTTT.

The chain combines TRBV5-1 with TRBJ2-1; TRBD2 matches 8 bases. Germline CDR1 reads SGHRS; CDR2 reads YFSETQ. The J segment lost 2 bases and the V segment lost 0 bases, leaving 10 bases of the junction unmatched. This CDR3 is 18 amino acids long. The CDR3 bases are TGCGCCAGCAGCTTGGAGGGCAGGGGCGGGGGGACCTACAATGAGCAGTTCTTC. Amino acid sequence: CASSLEGRGGGTYNEQFF.

This chain uses TRBV6-1 with TRBJ1-1; D call uncertain. V was shortened by 7 bases and J by 1 base, with 13 bases between the two germline ends. The germline CDR1 and CDR2 sequences are MNHNS and SASEGT. The CDR3 contains 14 residues. CDR3: CASKRLETNTEAFF. The CDR3, as DNA: TGTGCCAGCAAACGACTAGAAACGAACACTGAAGCTTTCTTT.

The gene calls are TRBV18 and TRBJ1-4; D call uncertain. Germline V gives CDR1 KGHSH, CDR2 LQKENI. Trimming cost V 2 bases and J 4 bases, with 8 bases left between them. The length of the CDR3 is 14 residues. The CDR3 sequence: CASSPASVNEKLFF. The CDR3 DNA sequence: TGTGCCAGCTCACCAGCCTCGGTTAATGAAAAACTGTTTTTT.

In this sample, this clone turned up a few times. The chain uses TRBV27 and TRBJ1-5, with 7 bases matching TRBD1. V dropped 9 bases and J dropped 4; count of bases not matched to a gene: 3. Per germline, CDR1 MNHEY and CDR2 SMNVEV (reference sequence). The CDR3 contains 12 residues. CDR3: CASATGNQPQHF. The DNA of the CDR3 is TGTGCCAGTGCGACAGGGAATCAGCCCCAGCATTTT.

This sequence joins TRBV9 and TRBJ2-1, with TRBD1 identical over 10 bases. Germline V gene lookup returns CDR1 SGDLS and CDR2 YYNGEE. V lost 3 bases to trimming and J lost 4 bases; unmatched junction nucleotides: 4. The CDR3 loop spans 15 amino acids. The CDR3 DNA reads as TGTGCCAGCAGCGGACAGGGACAGGGGTACAATGAGCAGTTCTTC. Its translation is CASSGQGQGYNEQFF.

This sequence joins TRBV28 and TRBJ1-4; D gene unclear. The CDR3 runs 15 residues. Germline CDR1 reads MDHEN; CDR2 reads SYDVKM. V was clipped by 4 bases and J by 8 bases, with 17 bases between them. CDR3 sequence (DNA): TGTGCCAGCAGTTCCACACCCCAGAGGAAGGAAAAACTGTTTTTT. It encodes CASSSTPQRKEKLFF.

J is TRBJ2-7 and V is TRBV19; possible D gene TRBD2, 7 bases. The CDR3 consists of 14 residues. CDR1 and CDR2 (germline): LNHDA, SQIVND (reference sequence). Trimming took off 7 bases at V and 2 bases at J, with 15 bases between the two ends. The CDR3 sequence is CASMGGQGAYEQYF. The CDR3 DNA reads TGTGCCAGTATGGGGGGGCAGGGCGCCTACGAGCAGTACTTC.

This chain joins TRBV28 and TRBJ1-1; D may be TRBD1 (5 bases). The V and J ends lost 6 bases and 2 bases respectively, with 19 bases between them. CDR1 and CDR2 from the germline V gene are MDHEN and SYDVKM. The CDR3 totals 16 residues. Written as DNA, the CDR3 is TGTGCCAGCAGAGTTTATGGGAGGGGCAAAAACACTGAAGCTTTCTTT. It yields the protein CASRVYGRGKNTEAFF.

The V gene is TRBV15, the J gene TRBJ2-7; weak D call: TRBD1 (6 bases). The CDR3 length is 15 residues. Germline CDR1 and CDR2: LNHNV and YYDKDF (reference sequence). V was pared by 2 bases and J by 3 bases, with 14 bases between. The CDR3 region is CATSRLRDNIYEQYF. CDR3 bases: TGTGCCACCAGCAGACTCCGGGACAATATCTACGAGCAGTACTTC.

Remarks on this clone: This CDR3 is also generated by other DNA sequences in the sample. The J gene is TRBJ2-5, the V gene TRBV9, with D uncertain. Germline CDR1 is SGDLS and CDR2 is YYNGEE. The CDR3 extends over 15 amino acids. Deletions cut 0 bases from V and 1 base from J, with 10 bases between. CDR3: CASSVVGTRQETQYF. In nucleotides, the CDR3 is TGTGCCAGCAGCGTAGTAGGAACCCGCCAAGAGACCCAGTACTTC.

This clone was picked up a small number of times. The chain joins TRBV6-5 to TRBJ1-1; D is unclear. Trimming removed 2 bases from V and 0 bases from J, with 7 bases in between. CDR1 is MNHEY, CDR2 SVGAGI, per germline. The CDR3 extends over 14 amino acids. This CDR3 is CASSYNILNTEAFF. The CDR3 nucleotides are TGTGCCAGCAGTTACAACATCTTGAACACTGAAGCTTTCTTT.

This clone was counted once. The chain recombines TRBV7-2 with TRBJ2-7, with D hard to call. Germline values: CDR1 SGHTA, CDR2 FQGNSA. V was pared by 5 bases and J by 6 bases, with 17 bases between. The CDR3 has 14 residues. The CDR3 here is CASSLTPVQVEQYF. The CDR3 nucleotides are TGTGCCAGCAGCCTCACGCCAGTACAAGTCGAGCAGTACTTC.

The V and J genes are TRBV7-2 and TRBJ2-7, with 7 nucleotides matching TRBD2. The CDR3 is 14 amino acids. Germline V gene data show CDR1 as SGHTA and CDR2 as FQGNSA. Trimming at V came to 5 bases and at J to 4 bases, leaving 8 bases not matched to a gene. DNA of the CDR3: TGTGCCAGCAGCAAAGCGGGGCTGAAGTACGAGCAGTACTTC. Translated: CASSKAGLKYEQYF.

CDR3 residues: CASSVRAGVSYNEQFF. The CDR3 nucleotides are TGTGCCAGCAGCGTCAGGGCGGGAGTGTCCTACAATGAGCAGTTCTTC. This rearrangement joins TRBV7-9 to TRBJ2-1; TRBD2 matches at 7 bases. V gave up 5 bases and J gave up 1 base; unmatched junction bases: 8. The CDR3 extends over 16 amino acids. The V gene's germline CDR1 is SEHNR and CDR2 FQNEAQ (reference sequence).

The chain combines TRBV9 with TRBJ1-2; D is unresolved. Germline CDR1 is SGDLS and CDR2 is YYNGEE. The CDR3 totals 13 residues. The V and J ends lost 3 bases and 4 bases respectively, with 10 bases between them. In DNA form, the CDR3 reads TGTGCCAGCAGCGCCGTAGGGCGCTATGGCTACACCTTC. This encodes CASSAVGRYGYTF.